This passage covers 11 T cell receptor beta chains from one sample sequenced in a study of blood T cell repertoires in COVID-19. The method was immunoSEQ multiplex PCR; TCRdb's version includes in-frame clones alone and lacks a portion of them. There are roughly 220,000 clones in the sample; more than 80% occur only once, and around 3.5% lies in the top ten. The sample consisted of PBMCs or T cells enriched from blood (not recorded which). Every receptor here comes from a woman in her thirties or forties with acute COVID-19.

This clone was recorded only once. The CDR3 here is CASSLAWQGSEAFF. In DNA, the CDR3 is TGTGCCAGCAGCTTAGCGTGGCAGGGCTCTGAAGCTTTCTTT. The chain carries TRBV7-9 and TRBJ1-1; a possible D gene is TRBD1 (5 bases). The CDR3 has 14 residues. The V end was cut by 0 bases, the J end by 6 bases, with 11 bases between. The germline V gene encodes CDR1 SEHNR and CDR2 FQNEAQ (reference sequence). Combining the CDR3 with reference TRBV7-9 and TRBJ1-1 gives the whole variable domain DTGVSQNPRHKITKRGQNVTFRCDPISEHNRLYWYRQTLGQGPEFLTYFQNEAQLEKSRLLSDRFSAERPKGSFSTLEIQRTEQGDSAMYLCASSLAWQGSEAFFGQGTRLTVV.

CDR3 region: CASSVSEAGALYEQYF. The CDR3 nucleotides are TGTGCCAGCAGCGTATCCGAGGCGGGGGCCTTATACGAGCAGTACTTC. The V gene is TRBV9, the J gene TRBJ2-7; a weak D match, TRBD2 (7 bases). The CDR3 is made up of 16 amino acids. Trimming shortened V by 1 base and J by 4 bases, and 18 bases separated the two germline ends. Germline V gene data show CDR1 as SGDLS and CDR2 as YYNGEE.

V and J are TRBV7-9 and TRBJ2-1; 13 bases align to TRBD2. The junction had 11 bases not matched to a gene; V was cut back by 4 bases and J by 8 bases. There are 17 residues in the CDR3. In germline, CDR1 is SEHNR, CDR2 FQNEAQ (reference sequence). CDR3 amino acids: CASSSRLAGGAIYEQFF. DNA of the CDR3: TGTGCCAGCAGCTCGCGACTAGCGGGGGGCGCCATCTATGAGCAGTTCTTC.

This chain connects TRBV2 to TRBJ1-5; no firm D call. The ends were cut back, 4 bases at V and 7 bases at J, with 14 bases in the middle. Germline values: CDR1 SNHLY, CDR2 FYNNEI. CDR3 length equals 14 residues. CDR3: CASSVSSEEQPQHF. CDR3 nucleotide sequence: TGTGCCAGCAGTGTCTCAAGTGAGGAACAGCCCCAGCATTTT.

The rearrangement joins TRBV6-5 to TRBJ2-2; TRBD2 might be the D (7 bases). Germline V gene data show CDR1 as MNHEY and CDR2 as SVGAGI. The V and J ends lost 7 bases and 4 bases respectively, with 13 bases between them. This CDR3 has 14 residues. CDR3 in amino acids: CASMGGPSTGELFF. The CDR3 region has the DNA TGTGCCAGCATGGGGGGGCCCAGCACCGGGGAGCTGTTTTTT.

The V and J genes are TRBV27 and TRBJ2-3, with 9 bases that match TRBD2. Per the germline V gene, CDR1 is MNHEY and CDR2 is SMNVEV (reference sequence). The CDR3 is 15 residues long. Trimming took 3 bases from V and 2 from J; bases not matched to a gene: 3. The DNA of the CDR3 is TGTGCCAGCAGTTTTGAGCGGGGGGTCACAGATACGCAGTATTTT. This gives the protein CASSFERGVTDTQYF.

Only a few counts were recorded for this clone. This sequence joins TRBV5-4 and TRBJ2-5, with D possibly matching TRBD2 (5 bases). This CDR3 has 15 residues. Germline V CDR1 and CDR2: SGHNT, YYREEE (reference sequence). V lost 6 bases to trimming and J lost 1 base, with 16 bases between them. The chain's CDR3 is CASTTRGSTQETQYF. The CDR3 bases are TGTGCCAGCACCACACGGGGAAGCACCCAAGAGACCCAGTACTTC.

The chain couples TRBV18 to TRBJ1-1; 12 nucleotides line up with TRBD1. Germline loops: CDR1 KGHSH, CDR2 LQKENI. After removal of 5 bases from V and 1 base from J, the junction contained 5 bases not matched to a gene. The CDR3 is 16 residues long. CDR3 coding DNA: TGTGCCAGCTCAGCCGGGACAGGGGGCAGGAACACTGAAGCTTTCTTT. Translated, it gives CASSAGTGGRNTEAFF.

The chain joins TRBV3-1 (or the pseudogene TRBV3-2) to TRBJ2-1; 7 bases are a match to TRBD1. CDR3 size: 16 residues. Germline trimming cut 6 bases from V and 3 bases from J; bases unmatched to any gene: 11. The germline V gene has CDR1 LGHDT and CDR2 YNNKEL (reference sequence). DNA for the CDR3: TGTGCCAGCAGTCACCCCGAGGGGGCAGGCTACAATGAGCAGTTCTTC. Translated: CASSHPEGAGYNEQFF.

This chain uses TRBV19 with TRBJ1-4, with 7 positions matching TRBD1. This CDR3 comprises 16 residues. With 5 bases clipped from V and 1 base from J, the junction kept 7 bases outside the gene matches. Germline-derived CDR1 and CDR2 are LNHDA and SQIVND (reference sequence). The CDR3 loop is CASSEGTAVTNEKLFF. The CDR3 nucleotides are TGTGCCAGTAGTGAGGGGACAGCGGTAACTAATGAAAAACTGTTTTTT.

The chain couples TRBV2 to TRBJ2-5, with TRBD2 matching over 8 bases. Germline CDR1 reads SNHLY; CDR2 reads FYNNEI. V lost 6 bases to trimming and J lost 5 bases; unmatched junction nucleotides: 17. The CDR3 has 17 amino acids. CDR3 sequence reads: CASRDPGLERNPETQYF. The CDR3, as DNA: TGTGCCAGCAGAGACCCGGGACTAGAGAGAAATCCTGAGACCCAGTACTTC.